These T cell receptor beta chains were read from a single sample in a study of T cells in Graves' hyperthyroidism and ophthalmopathy. TCRdb redid the calling of the multiplex PCR reads with MiXCR, one entry per CDR3 protein. The repertoire holds about 210,000 distinct CDR3 sequences, with 17% as singletons. The specimen was blood. These receptors were collected from a man aged 50 or older with Graves' hyperthyroidism. CDR3s include the opening cysteine and the closing phenylalanine or tryptophan. Each record gives: clone size, J gene, D gene, V gene, CDR3 DNA, CDR3 protein. The D gene is left open where the match is weak. Clone size is shown for a subset of rows, as once, few, many or a class of expanded clone.

clone size: NA
J gene: TRBJ1-6
D gene: NA
V gene: TRBV15
CDR3 DNA: TGTGCCACCAGCAGCGGGCATTCACCCCTCCACTTT
CDR3 protein: CATSSGHSPLHF

clone size: NA
J gene: TRBJ2-1
D gene: NA
V gene: TRBV6-2/TRBV6-3
CDR3 DNA: TGTGCCAGCAGTTGGGCCGAGGAGCAGTTCTTC
CDR3 protein: CASSWAEEQFF

clone size: many
J gene: TRBJ2-7
D gene: TRBD2
V gene: TRBV9
CDR3 DNA: TGTGCCAGCAGCCTCAGTGGCGGGAGGAGCTCCTACGAGCAGTACTTC
CDR3 protein: CASSLSGGRSSYEQYF

clone size: few
J gene: TRBJ2-7
D gene: NA
V gene: TRBV4-1
CDR3 DNA: TGCGCCAGCAGCCAAGGCCAGGGTCCAGAGCAGTACTTC
CDR3 protein: CASSQGQGPEQYF

clone size: many
J gene: TRBJ2-7
D gene: TRBD1
V gene: TRBV28
CDR3 DNA: TGTGCCAGCAGTCGGACAGGGCGCTACGAGCAGTACTTC
CDR3 protein: CASSRTGRYEQYF

clone size: few
J gene: TRBJ2-3
D gene: NA
V gene: TRBV7-6
CDR3 DNA: TGTGCCAGCAGCGTAGATACGCAGTATTTT
CDR3 protein: CASSVDTQYF

clone size: many
J gene: TRBJ2-5
D gene: NA
V gene: TRBV6-1
CDR3 DNA: TGTGCCAGCAGACAAAATCAAGAGACCCAGTACTTC
CDR3 protein: CASRQNQETQYF

clone size: NA
J gene: TRBJ2-6
D gene: NA
V gene: TRBV18
CDR3 DNA: TGTGCCAGCTCACCACGCGGGGTAGCTGGGGCCAACGTCCTGACTTTC
CDR3 protein: CASSPRGVAGANVLTF

clone size: NA
J gene: TRBJ2-1
D gene: TRBD2
V gene: TRBV11-2
CDR3 DNA: TGTGCCAGCAGCTTCGAAACGGGACTAGCGGGAAGTAATGAGCAGTTCTTC
CDR3 protein: CASSFETGLAGSNEQFF

clone size: many
J gene: TRBJ2-7
D gene: NA
V gene: TRBV27
CDR3 DNA: TGTGCCAGCAGTTGGCGACAGCAACTCTCCTACGAGCAGTACTTC
CDR3 protein: CASSWRQQLSYEQYF

clone size: few
J gene: TRBJ2-2
D gene: TRBD2
V gene: TRBV19
CDR3 DNA: TGTGCCAGTAGAACGGGATTAGCGGGAGGGAACACCGGGGAGCTGTTTTTT
CDR3 protein: CASRTGLAGGNTGELFF

clone size: NA
J gene: TRBJ2-3
D gene: NA
V gene: TRBV20-1
CDR3 DNA: TGCAGTGCTAGTGTTGGGTGGGGAGATACGCAGTATTTT
CDR3 protein: CSASVGWGDTQYF

clone size: many
J gene: TRBJ1-1
D gene: NA
V gene: TRBV5-1
CDR3 DNA: TGCGCCAGCAGCTGGGGGAACACTGAAGCTTTCTTT
CDR3 protein: CASSWGNTEAFF

clone size: NA
J gene: TRBJ2-6
D gene: TRBD1
V gene: TRBV11-2
CDR3 DNA: TGTGCCAGCAGCACCGGGACAGGAACTTTTGGGGCCAACGTCCTGACTTTC
CDR3 protein: CASSTGTGTFGANVLTF

clone size: NA
J gene: TRBJ2-3
D gene: TRBD2
V gene: TRBV5-1
CDR3 DNA: TGCGCCAGCAGCTCTAGCGGGAGTGGCGCAGATACGCAGTATTTT
CDR3 protein: CASSSSGSGADTQYF

clone size: few
J gene: TRBJ1-2
D gene: TRBD1
V gene: TRBV11-2
CDR3 DNA: TGTGCCAGCAGCGCCACCCGGACAGGCTCCTATGGCTACACCTTC
CDR3 protein: CASSATRTGSYGYTF

clone size: many
J gene: TRBJ2-5
D gene: TRBD2
V gene: TRBV6-2/TRBV6-3
CDR3 DNA: TGTGCCAGCAGGGAAACTAGCGAGCAAGAGACCCAGTACTTC
CDR3 protein: CASRETSEQETQYF

clone size: many
J gene: TRBJ2-4
D gene: TRBD2
V gene: TRBV28
CDR3 DNA: TGTGCCAGCACCTCACTAGCGGCAGTAGCCAAAAACATTCAGTACTTC
CDR3 protein: CASTSLAAVAKNIQYF

clone size: many
J gene: TRBJ1-1
D gene: NA
V gene: TRBV15
CDR3 DNA: TGTGCCACCAGCGCCGGGACGTCGAACACTGAAGCTTTCTTT
CDR3 protein: CATSAGTSNTEAFF

clone size: many
J gene: TRBJ2-1
D gene: NA
V gene: TRBV28
CDR3 DNA: TGTGCCAGCAGTTTTCGGAGCTCCTACAATGAGCAGTTCTTC
CDR3 protein: CASSFRSSYNEQFF

clone size: NA
J gene: TRBJ1-2
D gene: NA
V gene: TRBV5-6
CDR3 DNA: TGTGCCAGCAGCTTTGGAGGGGCAGGGGATTCTGGCTACACCTTC
CDR3 protein: CASSFGGAGDSGYTF

clone size: NA
J gene: TRBJ2-7
D gene: TRBD2
V gene: TRBV12-3/TRBV12-4
CDR3 DNA: TGTGCCAGCCGGATGTCGGGAGCGGGACGCCACGAGCAGTACTTC
CDR3 protein: CASRMSGAGRHEQYF

clone size: NA
J gene: TRBJ1-1
D gene: NA
V gene: TRBV3-2
CDR3 DNA: TGTGCCAGCAGCCAAGAGTACAGGGTCACTGAAGCTTTCTTT
CDR3 protein: CASSQEYRVTEAFF

clone size: many
J gene: TRBJ1-5
D gene: NA
V gene: TRBV18
CDR3 DNA: TGTGCCAGCTCACCAGGGGCAAATCAGCCCCAGCATTTT
CDR3 protein: CASSPGANQPQHF

clone size: NA
J gene: TRBJ2-7
D gene: TRBD2
V gene: TRBV2
CDR3 DNA: TGTGCCAGCAGTGGGGGGGGGGGCGAGCAGTACTTC
CDR3 protein: CASSGGGGEQYF

clone size: NA
J gene: TRBJ1-4
D gene: TRBD1
V gene: TRBV28
CDR3 DNA: TGTGCCAGCAGAGACCAAAAAGGGCGCAGGGGGGCTGAAAAACTGTTTTTT
CDR3 protein: CASRDQKGRRGAEKLFF

clone size: many
J gene: TRBJ1-6
D gene: NA
V gene: TRBV7-2
CDR3 DNA: TGTGCCAGCAGCTTAGTAGCGTGGGGACCCCTCCACTTT
CDR3 protein: CASSLVAWGPLHF

clone size: many
J gene: TRBJ1-5
D gene: TRBD1
V gene: TRBV24-1
CDR3 DNA: TGTGCCACCAGTGACCACAGGGGACCGAGCAATCAGCCCCAGCATTTT
CDR3 protein: CATSDHRGPSNQPQHF

clone size: few
J gene: TRBJ2-1
D gene: NA
V gene: TRBV20-1
CDR3 DNA: TGCAGTGCTAGTGAGGTGGCCGATCTCCCAAAGCAGTTCTTC
CDR3 protein: CSASEVADLPKQFF

clone size: NA
J gene: TRBJ2-1
D gene: TRBD2
V gene: TRBV13
CDR3 DNA: TGTGCCAGCAGCCCAGGACTAGCGGGAGGGAGCTCCTACAATGAGCAGTTCTTC
CDR3 protein: CASSPGLAGGSSYNEQFF

clone size: NA
J gene: TRBJ2-5
D gene: TRBD2
V gene: TRBV13
CDR3 DNA: TGTGCCAGCAGGAAAGCGGGAGGTCAGCAGACCCAGTACTTC
CDR3 protein: CASRKAGGQQTQYF

clone size: many
J gene: TRBJ1-5
D gene: NA
V gene: TRBV6-1
CDR3 DNA: TGTGCCAGCAGCACAGGGATCTCGGGCAATCAGCCCCAGCATTTT
CDR3 protein: CASSTGISGNQPQHF